The sequence of this TCR beta chain was determined in a study of T cells in narcolepsy. Overall study results and limits: Autoreactive clonotypes reportedly recurred in blood of same and different patients, not controls.

Here immunoSEQ multiplex PCR was the method, and the copy in TCRdb shows in-frame clones only, minus some. The sample has over 30,000 clones; roughly 88% are singletons. As to this clone: Its antigen is unknown.

J gave up 0 bases and V 4 bases, and 5 bases lay outside the gene matches. CDR3 size: 15 residues. The germline gives CDR1 SGHNT, CDR2 YYREEE (reference sequence). The origin of this receptor is a human donor with narcolepsy. Sequencing used CD45RA- memory CD4+ T cells from PBMCs. The chain recombines TRBV5-4 with TRBJ2-3; 7 bases match TRBD1. CDR3 sequence: CASSRGQESTDTQYF. For the CDR3, the DNA is TGTGCCAGCAGCCGAGGACAGGAGAGCACAGATACGCAGTATTTT.